The 22 T cell receptor beta chains below all came from one sample that was sequenced in a study of blood T cell repertoires in COVID-19. TCRdb's copy holds only in-frame clones and misses some; the assay was immunoSEQ multiplex PCR. The profile shows 350,000 or so clones, roughly 86% of them singletons. Sequencing was done on a sample of peripheral blood. These receptors all stem from a woman aged 25-40 years with COVID-19, enrolled during active disease.

The chain combines TRBV5-1 with TRBJ2-1, with a weak D call TRBD2 (6 bases). Germline V gene data show CDR1 as SGHRS and CDR2 as YFSETQ. Trimming shortened V by 0 bases and J by 4 bases, and 17 bases separated the two germline ends. The CDR3 has 17 amino acids. This chain's CDR3 is CASSLVADDITYNEQFF. For the CDR3, the DNA is TGCGCCAGCAGCTTGGTAGCGGACGATATTACATACAATGAGCAGTTCTTC.

V gene TRBV5-6 combines with J gene TRBJ1-3; 12 bases map to TRBD1. V lost 4 bases and J lost 1; bases outside the gene matches: 3. Per germline, CDR1 SGHDT and CDR2 YYEEEE. This CDR3 comprises 16 residues. The CDR3 nucleotides are TGTGCCAGCAGCCGGGACAGGGGGCGGTCTGGAAACACCATATATTTT. This encodes CASSRDRGRSGNTIYF.

V gene TRBV7-3 combines with J gene TRBJ2-3; 10 bases map to TRBD2. CDR3 length equals 17 residues. Trimming at V came to 0 bases and at J to 1 base, leaving 4 bases not matched to a gene. Germline CDR1 and CDR2: SGHTA and FQGTGA. CDR3 nucleotides: TGTGCCAGCAGCTTAACAATGCTAGCGGGGGGCACAGATACGCAGTATTTT. Protein: CASSLTMLAGGTDTQYF.

V gene TRBV10-1 combines with J gene TRBJ2-3, with D unclear. V lost 4 bases and J lost 2, with 7 bases in between. The CDR3 covers 13 residues. Germline lookup yields CDR1 WNHNN and CDR2 SYGVQD (reference sequence). DNA for the CDR3: TGCGCCAGCAGTGTATCCCTCACAGATACGCAGTATTTT. As protein: CASSVSLTDTQYF.

The CDR3 region is CASSQLLAGGFNEQFF. The CDR3 DNA follows: TGTGCCAGCAGCCAACTACTAGCGGGAGGGTTCAATGAGCAGTTCTTC. V is TRBV3-1 (or the pseudogene TRBV3-2) and J is TRBJ2-1; 13 positions match TRBD2. The CDR3 consists of 16 residues. Germline loops: CDR1 LGHDT, CDR2 YNNKEL (reference sequence). V gave up 2 bases and J gave up 6 bases; unmatched junction bases: 4.

The chain recombines TRBV18 with TRBJ1-4, with D perhaps TRBD1 (6 bases). The germline V and J ends were trimmed by 4 bases and 8 bases, with 14 bases remaining between them. CDR3 length equals 14 residues. Germline CDR1 reads KGHSH; CDR2 reads LQKENI. The CDR3 spells CASSLQGRWEKLFF. The DNA of the CDR3 is TGTGCCAGCTCACTCCAGGGGAGATGGGAAAAACTGTTTTTT.

This rearrangement joins TRBV5-1 to TRBJ2-3; TRBD1 agrees at 8 bases. Trimming cost V 1 base and J 3 bases; bases outside gene matches: 7. The CDR3 runs to 16 residues. The germline V gene has CDR1 SGHRS and CDR2 YFSETQ. CDR3 coding DNA: TGCGCCAGCAGCTTGAGGGGGGACAGGCAAACAGATACGCAGTATTTT. It is translated as CASSLRGDRQTDTQYF.

This clone was detected a few times. The V call is TRBV28, the J call TRBJ1-5, with D unresolved. The germline CDR1 and CDR2 sequences are MDHEN and SYDVKM. V gave up 6 bases and J gave up 2 bases, with 14 bases separating them. The CDR3 is made up of 15 amino acids. The CDR3 DNA is TGTGCCAGCAGCCAGATGGCGGAGGGCAATCAGCCCCAGCATTTT. This sequence encodes CASSQMAEGNQPQHF.

The chain recombines TRBV5-1 with TRBJ2-3, with 8 positions matching TRBD2. V lost 1 base and J lost 6; bases outside the gene matches: 7. The CDR3 sequence is 15 residues long. Germline-derived CDR1 and CDR2 are SGHRS and YFSETQ. The CDR3 spells CASSLTRPGGDTQYF. In DNA, the CDR3 is TGCGCCAGCAGCTTGACCCGACCGGGGGGGGATACGCAGTATTTT. Looking up the rest from reference TRBV5-1 and TRBJ2-3 gives the full variable domain: KAGVTQTPRYLIKTRGQQVTLSCSPISGHRSVSWYQQTPGQGLQFLFEYFSETQRNKGNFPGRFSGRQFSNSRSEMNVSTLELGDSALYLCASSLTRPGGDTQYFGPGTRLTVL.

This clone was seen only a few times. This chain connects TRBV1 to TRBJ2-7; the DNA was not compared with TRBD2, the D call given in the table. TRBV1 is labeled a pseudogene. The CDR3 extends over 14 amino acids. CDR3 protein: CTRPRDFYEYEQYF. The CDR3 nucleotides read TGCACCAGGCCCCGGGACTTTTACGAATACGAGCAGTACTTC.

This chain uses TRBV19 with TRBJ1-2; D unclear. CDR1 LNHDA and CDR2 SQIVND come from the germline V gene (reference sequence). The CDR3 length is 13 residues. The V and J ends lost 1 base and 8 bases respectively, with 11 bases between them. This CDR3 is CASSIGDRGGYTF. For the CDR3, the DNA is TGTGCCAGTAGTATAGGAGACCGGGGAGGCTACACCTTC.

The gene calls are TRBV5-6 and TRBJ2-1; 16 bases align to TRBD2. Germline trimming cut 3 bases from V and 7 bases from J; bases unmatched to any gene: 1. This CDR3 region has 15 residues. CDR1 is SGHDT, CDR2 YYEEEE, per germline. Written as DNA, the CDR3 is TGTGCCAGCAGCTCGGGACTAGCGGGGGGGAATGAGCAGTTCTTC. Protein product: CASSSGLAGGNEQFF. Based on the CDR3 plus reference TRBV5-6 and TRBJ2-1, the full variable domain is DAGVTQSPTHLIKTRGQQVTLRCSPKSGHDTVSWYQQALGQGPQFIFQYYEEEERQRGNFPDRFSGHQFPNYSSELNVNALLLGDSALYLCASSSGLAGGNEQFFGPGTRLTVL.

The V and J genes are TRBV5-1 and TRBJ2-1; D perhaps matches TRBD2 (6 bases). The CDR3 spans 14 residues. Germline CDR1 reads SGHRS; CDR2 reads YFSETQ. The ends were cut back, 0 bases at V and 4 bases at J, with 8 bases in the middle. CDR3 DNA sequence: TGCGCCAGCAGCTTGGGCGGGATATACAATGAGCAGTTCTTC. Protein sequence: CASSLGGIYNEQFF.

This clone was seen once. The gene calls are TRBV2 and TRBJ1-4, with D possibly matching TRBD1 (6 bases). Trimming took 2 bases from V and 4 from J, leaving 11 bases between them. This CDR3 is built from 15 residues. The germline CDR1 and CDR2 sequences are SNHLY and FYNNEI. As DNA, the CDR3 is TGTGCCAGCAGTGAACGGGGGGCTGGTAATGAAAAACTGTTTTTT. Translation gives CASSERGAGNEKLFF.

The J gene is TRBJ1-2, the V gene TRBV19; D is undetermined. The CDR3 runs to 14 residues. Germline V gene sequence: CDR1 LNHDA, CDR2 SQIVND (reference sequence). V was cut by 3 bases and J by 0 bases, with 8 bases left in between. CDR3 amino acids: CASSIERSNYGYTF. The CDR3, as DNA: TGTGCCAGTAGTATCGAGAGGTCTAACTATGGCTACACCTTC.

The CDR3, as DNA: TGTGCCAGCAGCCAAGCCGGGACAGGGGGCTACGAGCAGTACTTC. Translated, it gives CASSQAGTGGYEQYF. The rearrangement links TRBV4-2 to TRBJ2-7; 11 bases match TRBD1. The germline gives CDR1 LGHNA, CDR2 YNFKEQ. CDR3 length equals 15 residues. The trim removed 1 base at V and 3 bases at J, leaving 2 bases unmatched.

This clone was seen once. The chain links TRBV30 to TRBJ2-3; TRBD2 is a possible D gene (5 bases). Germline CDR1 and CDR2: GTSNPN and SVGIG (reference sequence). This CDR3 is 16 amino acids long. V lost 1 base, J lost 0 bases, and 14 bases lay in between. CDR3 DNA sequence: TGTGCCTGGAGTGACCCGGGAAGTATTAGCACAGATACGCAGTATTTT. Its translation is CAWSDPGSISTDTQYF.

The chain uses TRBV7-8 and TRBJ2-3; TRBD2 matches at 7 bases. Germline V CDR1 and CDR2: SGHVS, FQNEAQ. CDR3 size: 14 residues. V lost 3 bases to trimming and J lost 6 bases; unmatched junction nucleotides: 6. The CDR3 DNA follows: TGTGCCAGCAGCTTGGGGAGGGTCCGCGATACGCAGTATTTT. It yields the protein CASSLGRVRDTQYF.

V usage is TRBV10-3 and J usage is TRBJ2-1, with a possible D match to TRBD2 (6 bases). V shed 10 bases and J shed 9 bases, with 16 bases lying between them. The CDR3 runs to 12 residues. Germline CDR1 and CDR2: ENHRY and SYGVKD. The CDR3 bases are TGTGCCACCAGGGACTCCCAGCGTGAGCAGTTCTTC. The encoded protein is CATRDSQREQFF.

There are a few counts of this clone. The J gene is TRBJ1-5, the V gene TRBV28; maybe TRBD1 (6 bases). Trimming removed 4 bases at V and 8 bases at J, with 18 bases between. Germline-derived CDR1 and CDR2 are MDHEN and SYDVKM. CDR3 length: 15 residues. This CDR3 is CASSSGQSLREPQHF. The DNA for the CDR3 is TGTGCCAGCAGTTCCGGACAGAGCCTCCGGGAGCCCCAGCATTTT.

The chain joins TRBV14 to TRBJ2-2; 9 bases align to TRBD1. V trimming: 7 bases; J trimming: 4 bases; junction bases outside the gene matches: 4. Germline V CDR1 and CDR2: SGHDN, FVKESK. CDR3 size: 14 residues. For the CDR3, the DNA is TGTGCCAGCACCCCGGGACAGGGCACCGGGGAGCTGTTTTTT. Translation gives CASTPGQGTGELFF.

The chain combines TRBV28 with TRBJ2-7; 12 bases fit TRBD2. The CDR3 is 14 residues long. J was trimmed by 6 bases and V by 4 bases; bases with no gene match: 4. Looked up from germline, CDR1 is MDHEN and CDR2 is SYDVKM. CDR3 nucleotides: TGTGCCAGCAGTTCTCTAGCGGGAGGGCCCGAGCAGTACTTC. It codes for CASSSLAGGPEQYF.